Sequencing of this T cell receptor beta chain was carried out in a study of beta chain features in type 1 diabetes. Trimming removed 5 bases from V and 1 base from J; junction bases left unmatched: 10. CDR1 and CDR2 (germline): SEHNR, FQNEAQ (reference sequence). The CDR3 is 16 amino acids. Comments on this clone: Antigen unknown.

General observations from the study: Moderately but significantly shorter TCRB CDR3s were found in Type 1 diabetes patients in all four CD4+ subsets.

Sequenced material consisted of expressed TCRB transcripts (all of the isolated RNA was reverse transcribed). Sequenced by immunoSEQ multiplex PCR; TCRdb stores in-frame clones only, minus some. The sample includes hundreds of thousands of clones, over 11% of them seen just once. Source material: naive CD4+ T cells from blood. The TCR sequence derives from a man in his late teens or twenties with type 1 diabetes. The V and J genes are TRBV7-9 and TRBJ2-7; 8 bases fit TRBD1. CDR3 in amino acids: CASSHPRTGRSYEQYF. CDR3 in DNA: TGTGCCAGCAGCCACCCACGGACAGGGCGGTCCTACGAGCAGTACTTC.